A single sample gave rise to the 2 T cell receptor beta chains below, sequenced in a study of blood T cell repertoires in COVID-19. Sequenced by immunoSEQ multiplex PCR; TCRdb stores in-frame clones only, minus some. The sample holds 250,000 to 300,000 clones, around 92% seen once. Sequencing input: PBMCs or T cells enriched from blood (not recorded which). All receptors come from a woman between 50 and 59 years old who had been exposed to COVID-19.

V and J are TRBV19 and TRBJ1-1; TRBD1 might be the D (5 bases). Trimming removed 7 bases from V and 1 base from J, with 13 bases in between. The CDR3 extends over 14 amino acids. Germline lookup yields CDR1 LNHDA and CDR2 SQIVND (reference sequence). DNA of the CDR3: TGTGCCAGTAACATGGGGCAGCAGAACACTGAAGCTTTCTTT. Amino acids: CASNMGQQNTEAFF.

The chain recombines TRBV3-1 (or the pseudogene TRBV3-2) with TRBJ2-2, with 7 bases lining up with TRBD1. J gave up 4 bases and V 4 bases, and 9 bases lay outside the gene matches. The germline gives CDR1 LGHDT, CDR2 YNNKEL (reference sequence). The CDR3 runs 16 residues. The CDR3 protein is CASSRLGTAATGELFF. DNA of the CDR3: TGTGCCAGCAGCCGGCTTGGGACAGCAGCCACCGGGGAGCTGTTTTTT.